One TCR beta chain is described in this entry. The antigen is unknown. The assay was immunoSEQ multiplex PCR, and TCRdb's table has in-frame clones only and misses some. The data contain over 6,500 clones, over 65% of them singletons. The V gene lost 4 bases and the J gene lost 6 bases, with 17 bases spanning the gap. Germline-derived CDR1 and CDR2 are SGHRS and YFSETQ. CDR3 length: 15 amino acids. This sample was taken from a study of tumor-infiltrating lymphocytes in localized non-small cell lung cancer. Study at large: Tumor tissue and non-adjacent uninvolved lung came from each patient.

Study findings and constraints: Different pieces of the same tissue were used for each assay.

The sample consisted of uninvolved lung tissue not adjacent to the tumor. The clonotype originates from a human donor with non-small cell lung cancer. The chain carries TRBV5-1 and TRBJ2-1, with D tentatively TRBD2 (6 bases). The CDR3 coding sequence is TGCGCCAGCAGCCGGGAATCGACTAGATCCAATGAGCAGTTCTTC. Encoded protein: CASSRESTRSNEQFF.